This T cell receptor beta chain was sequenced for a study of T-cell reconstitution after alpha-beta-depleted transplantation in children. Researchers prepared the TCRbeta library using unique molecular identifiers, the study reports. TCRdb passed the PCR reads through MiXCR, listing each CDR3 protein once. This sample has just over 350,000 distinct CDR3 sequences; 13% occur once, and the top ten carry 3.5% to 4.5%. The source material was PBMCs, sampled from the stem cell graft. The sequence was collected from a human donor who donated a stem cell graft to a child with Fanconi anemia.

DNA of the CDR3: TGTGCCAGCAGCCACCCGGACGGGGTTTTCTCTGGAAACACCATATATTTT. It specifies CASSHPDGVFSGNTIYF. This chain links TRBV7-4 with TRBJ1-3, with D unresolved. The CDR3 sequence is 17 residues long. Germline V gene sequence: CDR1 SGHVT, CDR2 SQSDAQ. Trimming cost V 5 bases and J 0 bases, with 17 bases left between them.